This TCR beta chain was recovered during a study of blood T cell repertoires in COVID-19. Assay used: immunoSEQ multiplex PCR; TCRdb lists only in-frame clones, some missing. This sample carries tens of thousands of clones, 89% of them seen once, and the ten largest clones take 28%. This CDR3 has 14 residues. Trimming removed 2 bases from V and 1 base from J, with 6 bases in between. Germline-derived CDR1 and CDR2 are SGHNT and YYREEE (reference sequence). V gene TRBV5-4 combines with J gene TRBJ1-4; perhaps TRBD1 as D (5 bases). The sequenced sample consisted of peripheral blood. The receptor was isolated from an elderly man with acute or convalescent COVID-19. CDR3 protein: CASSLGVTNEKLFF. The CDR3 region has the DNA TGTGCCAGCAGCTTAGGGGTAACTAATGAAAAACTGTTTTTT.